Listed below are T cell receptor beta chains from one sample, sequenced in a study of blood T cells in healthy people across ages. From the 5' RACE reads, TCRdb called clonotypes with MiXCR, one entry per CDR3 protein. This table has about 580,000 distinct CDR3 sequences, 40% to 50% appearing once. The sample consisted of blood. The receptors come from an older man in good health. The conserved cysteine and the conserved F or W are not part of the CDR3 here. Each record gives: J gene, V gene, CDR3 protein.

>TRBJ2-7|TRBV29-1
SVERDRVNEQY
>TRBJ2-7|TRBV3-1
ASSQELAGNYEQY
>TRBJ2-6|TRBV10-3
AISAGTGNSGANVLT
>TRBJ1-4|TRBV6-5
ASRRTPGSEKLF
>TRBJ2-7|TRBV7-2
ASSLVPSGSYEQY
>TRBJ2-3|TRBV20-1
SATTPAGHTDTQY
>TRBJ2-7|TRBV30
AWQDRGRYEQY
>TRBJ2-5|TRBV6-1
ASSPWDRGQETQY
>TRBJ2-2|TRBV24-1
ATSGQSNTGELF
>TRBJ1-4|TRBV7-9
ASSAITGATNEKLF
>TRBJ2-2|TRBV4-2
ASSQDWGASYSGELF
>TRBJ2-7|TRBV7-9
ASSRTGIYEQY
>TRBJ1-5|TRBV20-1
SARLQGGAQPQH
>TRBJ2-1|TRBV7-3
ASSPRQGDTYNEQF
>TRBJ2-5|TRBV3-1
ASSQVANEQY
>TRBJ2-2|TRBV5-1
ASSLERARTGELF
>TRBJ2-3|TRBV4-3
ASSQDTGAYDPQY
>TRBJ2-1|TRBV28
ASREISSYNEQF
>TRBJ2-2|TRBV20-1
SATGLAGVNGELF
>TRBJ2-7|TRBV15
ATSRDTGRGYEQY
>TRBJ2-7|TRBV6-5
ASSYYFSSSYEQY
>TRBJ2-3|TRBV5-1
ASSAGLRSDTQY
>.|TRBV28
ASSRVGGWDEQY
>TRBJ1-1|TRBV6-6
ASSPPQGRGRKAF
>TRBJ2-1|TRBV20-1
SAPGVGPGVPYNEQF
>TRBJ2-3|TRBV7-2
ASSYHIDTQY
>TRBJ2-1|TRBV6-2/TRBV6-3
ASSSRRTSVDNEQF
>TRBJ2-1|TRBV11-3
ASSLSGSGTTYNEQF
>TRBJ2-7|TRBV6-6
ASSPIGLAGTYEQY
>TRBJ2-3|TRBV20-1
SARSGASRSGTDTQY
>TRBJ2-5|TRBV7-2
ASSPPTAGRRETQY
>TRBJ1-2|TRBV5-6
ASSLAGYDYT
>TRBJ2-4|TRBV20-1
SVGAPSGSQKIQY
>TRBJ1-5|TRBV12-3/TRBV12-4
ASSPFGQPQH
>TRBJ2-2|TRBV6-4
ASSTGLAEFPGELF
>TRBJ2-1|TRBV29-1
SHRGGSGEQF
>TRBJ2-5|TRBV20-1
SAPQEGLATQTQY
>TRBJ2-7|TRBV7-2
ASSFDGYEQY
>.|TRBV29-1
SVERLGTQY
>TRBJ2-1|TRBV24-1
ATSDRGSGSPYNEQF
>TRBJ2-7|TRBV28
ASSRYGAYEQY